This passage covers 30 T cell receptor beta chains from one sample sequenced in a study of shared clonotypes between healthy human individuals. Profiled with immunoSEQ multiplex PCR; TCRdb holds only in-frame clones, not every one. The data show roughly 2.4 million clones, around 95% seen once. The sequencing input was naive CD4+ T cells sorted from blood. Subset: CD45RA+ positively selected. These receptors came from a man aged 18 to 35 in good health.

On this clone: The sample contains more than one DNA sequence encoding this CDR3. V and J are TRBV18 and TRBJ2-5; D tentatively fits TRBD1 or TRBD2 (5 bases each). The V end was cut by 5 bases, the J end by 2 bases, with 6 bases between. The germline V gene has CDR1 KGHSH and CDR2 LQKENI. The CDR3 spans 12 residues. Here the CDR3 reads CASSGGQETQYF. For the CDR3, the DNA is TGTGCCAGCTCAGGGGGACAAGAGACCCAGTACTTC.

In DNA form, the CDR3 reads TGTGCCAGCAGTCCGCAATGGGGGCAAGAGACCCAGTACTTC. Residues: CASSPQWGQETQYF. The V call is TRBV6-4, the J call TRBJ2-5; either TRBD1 or TRBD2 may fit D (5 bases each). The CDR3 is made up of 14 amino acids. Trimming took off 5 bases at V and 2 bases at J, with 12 bases between the two ends. CDR1 and CDR2 from the germline V gene are MRHNA and SNTAGT.

The rearrangement uses TRBV27 and TRBJ1-2, with D perhaps TRBD1 (5 bases). Germline values: CDR1 MNHEY, CDR2 SMNVEV (reference sequence). CDR3 length equals 13 residues. Trimming shortened V by 3 bases and J by 8 bases, and 13 bases separated the two germline ends. CDR3 sequence: CASSFGGSEGYTF. The CDR3 coding sequence is TGTGCCAGCAGTTTCGGGGGTTCGGAGGGCTACACCTTC.

The rearrangement joins TRBV5-1 to TRBJ1-2; 12 nucleotides align to TRBD1. Germline loops: CDR1 SGHRS, CDR2 YFSETQ. J was trimmed by 4 bases and V by 5 bases; bases with no gene match: 12. The length of the CDR3 is 17 residues. The CDR3 loop is CASRTGTGGPTPYGYTF. The CDR3 nucleotides are TGCGCCAGCAGGACCGGGACAGGGGGCCCCACTCCCTATGGCTACACCTTC.

This clone was seen just once. CDR3 DNA sequence: TGTGCCAGCAGCTTAGAATTATACGAGCAGTACTTC. It specifies CASSLELYEQYF. The chain joins TRBV7-8 to TRBJ2-7, with D unresolved. In germline, CDR1 is SGHVS, CDR2 FQNEAQ. There are 12 residues in the CDR3. V lost 1 base to trimming and J lost 4 bases, with 5 bases between them.

The chain has TRBV28 and TRBJ2-5; tentative D call: TRBD2 (6 bases). V was shortened by 10 bases and J by 4 bases, with 19 bases between the two germline ends. CDR1 and CDR2 (germline): MDHEN, SYDVKM. The CDR3 covers 14 residues. The CDR3: CATSSTRGIETQYF. In DNA form, the CDR3 reads TGTGCCACCTCCTCGACTAGAGGCATAGAGACCCAGTACTTC.

The chain recombines TRBV29-1 with TRBJ2-3; 11 bases fit TRBD2. Germline V CDR1 and CDR2: SQVTM, ANQGSEA. V dropped 0 bases and J dropped 2; count of bases not matched to a gene: 7. The CDR3 runs to 17 residues. CDR3 nucleotides: TGCAGCGTTGAAGATCTGGGACTAGCGGAGATCACAGATACGCAGTATTTT. This encodes CSVEDLGLAEITDTQYF.

This clone has just a few counts. The V gene is TRBV7-2, the J gene TRBJ1-6; D unresolved. This CDR3 region has 16 residues. Germline V gene data show CDR1 as SGHTA and CDR2 as FQGNSA. Deletions cut 5 bases from V and 7 bases from J, with 18 bases between. CDR3 sequence: CASSPKPGGRNSPLHF. CDR3 in DNA: TGTGCCAGCAGCCCAAAACCGGGAGGGCGGAATTCACCCCTCCACTTT.

This clone was seen a few times. The same CDR3 can be traced to other DNA sequences in this sample. This chain uses TRBV2 with TRBJ1-2; D unresolved. Germline assignment: CDR1 SNHLY and CDR2 FYNNEI. The length of the CDR3 is 13 residues. V dropped 6 bases and J dropped 0 bases, with 8 bases sitting between them. CDR3 sequence reads: CASSGQANYGYTF. The CDR3 DNA reads as TGTGCCAGCAGCGGGCAGGCTAACTATGGCTACACCTTC.

The chain has TRBV7-9 and TRBJ2-3, with D perhaps TRBD2 (5 bases). The CDR3 is 14 amino acids. V gave up 5 bases and J gave up 2 bases, with 11 bases separating them. CDR1 is SEHNR, CDR2 FQNEAQ, per germline (reference sequence). DNA of the CDR3: TGTGCCAGCAGCCCGAAGCGGTACACAGATACGCAGTATTTT. Translating gives CASSPKRYTDTQYF.

The chain combines TRBV5-1 with TRBJ2-7; D might be TRBD2 (6 bases). Trimming removed 5 bases from V and 6 bases from J, with 15 bases in between. The CDR3 is 13 amino acids. Germline V lookup: CDR1 SGHRS, CDR2 YFSETQ. This CDR3 is CASRRGTKGEQYF. Here the CDR3 DNA reads TGCGCCAGCAGGCGGGGAACTAAGGGCGAGCAGTACTTC.

This clone was detected only a few times. A read error may explain this, as a much larger clone is one base away. The same CDR3 also results from other DNA sequences found in this sample. V is TRBV5-1 and J is TRBJ2-7, with TRBD1 as a possible D gene (6 bases). CDR3 length: 14 amino acids. V was clipped by 1 base and J by 0 bases, with 8 bases between them. Germline CDR1 reads SGHRS; CDR2 reads YFSETQ. CDR3 loop: CASSLTGSSYEQYF. The DNA for the CDR3 is TGCGCCAGCAGCTTGACAGGGAGCTCCTACGAGCAGTACTTC.

This clone has just one count. This chain connects TRBV6-5 to TRBJ2-2; D ambiguous. Germline-derived CDR1 and CDR2 are MNHEY and SVGAGI. Between the trimmed V and J ends, which lost 2 bases and 0 bases, there was a span of 4 bases. There are 14 residues in the CDR3. CDR3 in DNA: TGTGCCAGCAGTTACCGGTCGAACACCGGGGAGCTGTTTTTT. Its protein product is CASSYRSNTGELFF.

The CDR3 coding sequence is TGTGCCAGCAGGGGGGGCGCGGGGCAAGAGACCCAGTACTTC. Protein: CASRGGAGQETQYF. The chain recombines TRBV2 with TRBJ2-5; the D gene could be TRBD1 or TRBD2 (6 bases each). The germline V and J ends were trimmed by 6 bases and 2 bases, with 13 bases remaining between them. From germline, CDR1 is SNHLY and CDR2 FYNNEI. The CDR3 consists of 14 residues. The whole variable domain, remainder taken from reference TRBV2 and TRBJ2-5, is EPEVTQTPSHQVTQMGQEVILRCVPISNHLYFYWYRQILGQKVEFLVSFYNNEISEKSEIFDDQFSVERPDGSNFTLKIRSTKLEDSAMYFCASRGGAGQETQYFGPGTRLLVL.

This clone occurred once. The CDR3 loop is CASSRTSANYGYTF. In DNA, the CDR3 is TGTGCCAGCTCCCGGACATCAGCTAACTATGGCTACACCTTC. The gene calls are TRBV2 and TRBJ1-2, with D possibly matching TRBD1 (5 bases). The CDR3 is made up of 14 amino acids. Between the trimmed V and J ends, which lost 8 bases and 0 bases, there was a span of 13 bases. Germline CDR1 reads SNHLY; CDR2 reads FYNNEI. Full variable domain (missing parts from reference TRBV2 and TRBJ1-2): EPEVTQTPSHQVTQMGQEVILRCVPISNHLYFYWYRQILGQKVEFLVSFYNNEISEKSEIFDDQFSVERPDGSNFTLKIRSTKLEDSAMYFCASSRTSANYGYTFGSGTRLTVV.

V is TRBV28 and J is TRBJ1-1; D remains unclear. CDR3 length: 14 amino acids. V was clipped by 3 bases and J by 6 bases, with 14 bases between them. The germline CDR1 and CDR2 sequences are MDHEN and SYDVKM. For the CDR3, the DNA is TGTGCCAGCAGTTTCGTGCCGCGAAACCCTGAAGCTTTCTTT. It translates to CASSFVPRNPEAFF.

In this sample, this clone turned up once. The sample holds other DNA sequences that translate to the same CDR3. CDR3 amino acids: CASSLSGTANEKLFF. CDR3 sequence (DNA): TGTGCCAGCAGCTTAAGCGGGACAGCGAATGAAAAACTGTTTTTT. The chain joins TRBV7-2 to TRBJ1-4, with TRBD1 matching 7 bases. The CDR3 runs to 15 residues. CDR1 is SGHTA, CDR2 FQGNSA, per germline. V shed 2 bases and J 5 bases; nucleotides not matched to a gene: 5.

The V gene is TRBV7-2, the J gene TRBJ2-5; D call uncertain. Per the germline V gene, CDR1 is SGHTA and CDR2 is FQGNSA. The V and J ends lost 5 bases and 0 bases respectively, with 13 bases between them. The CDR3 has 15 residues. CDR3 coding DNA: TGTGCCAGCAGCCCCCGAAGGAAGGACCAAGAGACCCAGTACTTC. Translation gives CASSPRRKDQETQYF.

The chain combines TRBV7-9 with TRBJ2-3, with 9 bases that match TRBD1. Trimming took 1 base from V and 9 from J; bases not matched to a gene: 5. The length of the CDR3 is 14 residues. Germline V lookup: CDR1 SEHNR, CDR2 FQNEAQ (reference sequence). CDR3 coding DNA: TGTGCCAGCAGCTTAGAACAGGGGGCATGGACGCAGTATTTT. It codes for CASSLEQGAWTQYF.

The CDR3 DNA sequence: TGTGCCAGCAGTGGGGGCAGGGAGGTCTATGGCTACACCTTC. Translated, it gives CASSGGREVYGYTF. This chain uses TRBV6-5 with TRBJ1-2; tentative D call: TRBD1 (6 bases). CDR1 is MNHEY and CDR2 is SVGAGI in the germline V gene. This CDR3 is 14 amino acids long. V lost 5 bases and J 4 bases, leaving 14 bases between the germline ends.

This clone has only one observation. This sequence joins TRBV19 and TRBJ2-7, with unresolved D. Germline CDR1 LNHDA, CDR2 SQIVND (reference sequence). This CDR3 contains 13 residues. V lost 6 bases, J lost 5 bases, and 14 bases lay in between. The CDR3 DNA sequence: TGTGCCAGTAGAAACGGCTTCACCGACGAGCAGTACTTC. This translates into CASRNGFTDEQYF.

The V and J genes are TRBV2 and TRBJ2-3; the D is unclear. The length of the CDR3 is 13 residues. V dropped 8 bases and J dropped 2 bases, with 11 bases sitting between them. From germline, CDR1 is SNHLY and CDR2 FYNNEI. CDR3 sequence (DNA): TGTGCCAGCTTGGACGGTTACACAGATACGCAGTATTTT. This gives the protein CASLDGYTDTQYF.

The chain joins TRBV30 to TRBJ2-3; 13 bases map to TRBD2. The CDR3 totals 17 residues. Germline CDR1 GTSNPN, CDR2 SVGIG (reference sequence). Trimming cost V 1 base and J 4 bases; bases outside gene matches: 8. The DNA of the CDR3 is TGTGCCTGGAGTGGGGGGAGGACTAGCGGGAGACCAGATACGCAGTATTTT. Residues: CAWSGGRTSGRPDTQYF. The entire variable domain, with the rest obtained from reference TRBV30 and TRBJ2-3, is as follows: SQTIHQWPATLVQPVGSPLSLECTVEGTSNPNLYWYRQAAGRGLQLLFYSVGIGQISSEVPQNLSASRPQDRQFILSSKKLLLSDSGFYLCAWSGGRTSGRPDTQYFGPGTRLTVL.

The J gene is TRBJ2-3, the V gene TRBV5-1; TRBD2 matches at 15 bases. This CDR3 is built from 19 residues. Germline V CDR1 and CDR2: SGHRS, YFSETQ. J lost 2 bases, V lost 2 bases, and 9 bases had no gene match. The CDR3 loop is CASSFLGLAGGLITDTQYF. CDR3 DNA: TGCGCCAGCAGCTTCCTGGGACTAGCGGGGGGCCTAATCACAGATACGCAGTATTTT.

The count of this clone is one. The gene calls are TRBV6-5 and TRBJ2-1, with a possible D match to TRBD2 (6 bases). CDR1 is MNHEY, CDR2 SVGAGI, per germline. V was cut by 5 bases and J by 7 bases, with 15 bases left in between. The CDR3 has 14 residues. The CDR3 DNA reads TGTGCCAGCAGTCGGGGGAAACTAGCTAATGAGCAGTTCTTC. Protein sequence: CASSRGKLANEQFF.

The sample holds one count of this clone. The chain couples TRBV6-6 to TRBJ1-5; tentatively, D is TRBD1 (6 bases). The CDR3 is 15 amino acids. Germline V gene data show CDR1 as MNHNY and CDR2 as SVGAGI (reference sequence). The ends were cut back, 6 bases at V and 4 bases at J, with 16 bases in the middle. Here the CDR3 reads CASSRDTVSNQPQHF. CDR3 nucleotides: TGTGCCAGCAGCCGGGACACCGTTTCTAATCAGCCCCAGCATTTT.

With regard to this clone: Other DNA sequences within the sample encode an identical CDR3. The chain couples TRBV7-2 to TRBJ2-7; D remains ambiguous. CDR3 length: 13 residues. CDR1 and CDR2 from the germline V gene are SGHTA and FQGNSA. Trimming took 1 base from V and 3 from J, leaving 7 bases between them. CDR3 in DNA: TGTGCCAGCAGCTTAGAGGGTCGCTACGAGCAGTACTTC. Translating it yields CASSLEGRYEQYF.

V is TRBV5-1 and J is TRBJ2-3; D is unclear. V was shortened by 1 base and J by 3 bases, with 9 bases between the two germline ends. CDR3 length: 14 residues. Looked up from germline, CDR1 is SGHRS and CDR2 is YFSETQ. The DNA for the CDR3 is TGCGCCAGCAGCTTGACAGTTCTGACAGATACGCAGTATTTT. Protein sequence: CASSLTVLTDTQYF.

The chain links TRBV4-1 to TRBJ2-2; TRBD1 is a possible D gene (5 bases). The germline V gene has CDR1 MGHRA and CDR2 YSYEKL. V dropped 2 bases and J dropped 3 bases, with 13 bases sitting between them. The CDR3 covers 16 residues. CDR3 loop: CASSQIRAGDTGELFF. As DNA, the CDR3 is TGCGCCAGCAGCCAAATCAGGGCTGGCGACACCGGGGAGCTGTTTTTT.

The table lists this clone with a count of one. J is TRBJ2-7 and V is TRBV9; D not resolved. The ends were cut back, 3 bases at V and 0 bases at J, with 7 bases in the middle. The CDR3 extends over 13 amino acids. CDR1 is SGDLS and CDR2 is YYNGEE in the germline V gene. Here the CDR3 DNA reads TGTGCCAGCAGCGGAGGATTCTCCTACGAGCAGTACTTC. This codes for CASSGGFSYEQYF.